These 9 T cell receptor beta chains came from one sample sequenced in a study of T cell repertoires in cytomegalovirus infection. TCRdb recomputed calls from the reads with MiXCR, one row per CDR3 protein. The data hold a few hundred thousand distinct CDR3 sequences, with around 15% observed a single time. Sequencing was carried out using PBMCs. All receptors come from a human donor in good health (CMV status not recorded). Some clones in this sample may be carry-over from other donors' samples.

This clonotype was observed many times. CDR3 sequence: CASSRLRRDTEAFF. CDR3 sequence (DNA): TGTGCCAGCAGCAGACTTCGAAGGGACACTGAAGCTTTCTTT. The rearrangement joins TRBV11-2 to TRBJ1-1; D is unclear. Trimming took 5 bases from V and 3 from J, leaving 13 bases between them. This CDR3 spans 14 amino acids. Per germline, CDR1 SGHAT and CDR2 FQNNGV.

This clonotype was detected ten times or more. This rearrangement joins TRBV3-1 to TRBJ1-3; D unclear. The CDR3 extends over 14 amino acids. Trimming took 4 bases from V and 0 from J, leaving 7 bases between them. CDR1 is LGHDT and CDR2 is YNNKEL in the germline V gene (reference sequence). The DNA for the CDR3 is TGTGCCAGCAGCCCTGAACACTCTGGAAACACCATATATTTT. This codes for CASSPEHSGNTIYF.

The rearrangement links TRBV20-1 to TRBJ2-3; TRBD2 matches 7 bases. Germline loops: CDR1 DFQATT, CDR2 SNEGSKA (reference sequence). This CDR3 spans 19 amino acids. With 0 bases clipped from V and 2 bases from J, the junction kept 17 bases outside the gene matches. The CDR3 sequence is CSARDNRERDVRLTDTQYF. The CDR3 DNA sequence: TGCAGTGCTAGAGACAACCGGGAGCGGGACGTCCGACTCACAGATACGCAGTATTTT.

The genes are TRBV4-3 and TRBJ1-6; 8 bases line up with TRBD1. J gave up 5 bases and V 0 bases, and 3 bases lay outside the gene matches. The CDR3 has 16 residues. Per the germline V gene, CDR1 is LGHNA and CDR2 is YSLEER. The CDR3 region is CASSQDSGGNNSPLHF. In nucleotides, the CDR3 is TGCGCCAGCAGCCAAGATTCAGGGGGCAATAATTCACCCCTCCACTTT.

The rearrangement joins TRBV12-3 or TRBV12-4 to TRBJ2-5; D is undetermined. V lost 3 bases and J lost 1, with 9 bases in between. The CDR3 is made up of 14 amino acids. The CDR3 bases are TGTGCCAGCAGTTTCGGGTCAGCCCAAGAGACCCAGTACTTC. Protein sequence: CASSFGSAQETQYF.

This clonotype has a count of ten or more. The chain links TRBV6-6 to TRBJ2-1; no clear D gene. The CDR3 length is 14 residues. Germline assignment: CDR1 MNHNY and CDR2 SVGAGI (reference sequence). Trimming shortened V by 6 bases and J by 4 bases, and 13 bases separated the two germline ends. The CDR3 coding sequence is TGTGCCAGCAGGCCCGGAAATGTTTACAATGAGCAGTTCTTC. It is translated as CASRPGNVYNEQFF.

The chain joins TRBV2 to TRBJ2-2; D ambiguous. The germline V gene encodes CDR1 SNHLY and CDR2 FYNNEI. The CDR3 has 12 amino acids. Trimming pared 7 bases from V and 5 bases from J, leaving 8 bases between. DNA for the CDR3: TGTGCCAGCAATGGGTTGACCGGGGAGCTGTTTTTT. As protein: CASNGLTGELFF.

The chain links TRBV20-1 to TRBJ2-4; D perhaps matches TRBD1 (7 bases). This CDR3 comprises 11 residues. V lost 5 bases, J lost 14 bases, and 16 bases lay in between. Germline CDR1 is DFQATT and CDR2 is SNEGSKA (reference sequence). In DNA, the CDR3 is TGCAGTGCTGGAGGGGGCCCCGCCGAGTACTTC. Residues: CSAGGGPAEYF.

In its sample, this clonotype was seen many times. The chain couples TRBV7-9 to TRBJ1-4; D is perhaps TRBD1 (6 bases). CDR1 is SEHNR and CDR2 is FQNEAQ in the germline V gene (reference sequence). The germline V and J ends were trimmed by 5 bases and 0 bases, with 10 bases remaining between them. This CDR3 has 15 residues. This chain's CDR3 is CASSLNRATNEKLFF. CDR3 DNA sequence: TGTGCCAGCAGCCTTAACAGGGCAACTAATGAAAAACTGTTTTTT.